This TCR beta chain is from a study of tissue T cells after allogeneic stem cell transplantation. Libraries were prepared by immunoSEQ multiplex PCR; TCRdb keeps only in-frame clonotypes and omits some of them. The sample includes roughly 10,000 clones, 35% to 40% of them seen just once. The CDR3 loop spans 14 amino acids. Trimming removed 1 base at V and 0 bases at J, with 6 bases between. Germline loops: CDR1 KGHPV, CDR2 FQNQEV (reference sequence). In regard to this clone: Gene names and germline refer to mouse. The read ends 1 residue early relative to the CDR3; the germline J gene fills the gap.

The time point was: mouse harvest day 7 after allogeneic transplant. Each mouse received 10^7 T-cell-depleted marrow cells plus 10^6 splenic CD5+ T cells by tail vein. The sample was skin. The TCR sequence derives from a female BALB/c mouse given C57BL/6 T cells with graft-versus-host disease after an allogeneic hematopoietic cell transplant. This rearrangement joins TRBV26 to TRBJ1-1; a possible D gene is TRBD1 (6 bases). The DNA read from the CDR3 is TGTGCCAGCAGTCTGTACAGGGCAAACACAGAAGTCTTC. The encoded protein is CASSLYRANTEVF. The entire CDR3 protein is CASSLYRANTEVFF.